The 7 T cell receptor beta chains reported below all come from one sample, sequenced in a study of T-cell memory formation after mild COVID-19. TCRdb fed the 5' RACE reads into MiXCR, producing one record per CDR3 protein. The data show just over 60,000 distinct CDR3 sequences, with 9% to 9.5% seen just once and 1.1% held by the top ten. The sequencing sample was made of PBMCs or a T cell subset sorted from them (not recorded which). The source of these receptors is a man between 18 and 35 years old who had mild COVID-19 (a few samples of this study predate the infection). Cell type and time point are not known.

This clonotype occurred many times. This chain joins TRBV12-3 or TRBV12-4 and TRBJ2-6, with D unclear. V lost 7 bases and J 0 bases, leaving 16 bases between the germline ends. The CDR3 is 17 residues long. CDR3 protein: CASTLMGIVSGANVLTF. In DNA, the CDR3 is TGTGCCAGCACCCTGATGGGTATAGTCTCTGGGGCCAACGTCCTGACTTTC.

The chain links TRBV5-1 to TRBJ2-1; 8 positions agree with TRBD1. This CDR3 is built from 15 residues. The J segment lost 5 bases and the V segment lost 4 bases, leaving 8 bases of the junction unmatched. Germline V gene sequence: CDR1 SGHRS, CDR2 YFSETQ. CDR3: CASSRDRRGDNEQFF. As DNA, the CDR3 is TGCGCCAGCAGCCGGGACAGGAGGGGGGACAATGAGCAGTTCTTC.

This clonotype has ten or more counts. The V call is TRBV4-2, the J call TRBJ1-1; D not certain. Trimming removed 0 bases at V and 0 bases at J, with 11 bases between. The length of the CDR3 is 16 residues. Germline assignment: CDR1 LGHNA and CDR2 YNFKEQ. The DNA of the CDR3 is TGTGCCAGCAGCCAAGATTGGCCGGGGATGAACACTGAAGCTTTCTTT. Its translation: CASSQDWPGMNTEAFF.

The J gene is TRBJ2-1, the V gene TRBV14, with D unclear. Germline V gene lookup returns CDR1 SGHDN and CDR2 FVKESK. This CDR3 has 14 residues. V shed 2 bases and J shed 9 bases, with 14 bases lying between them. CDR3 coding DNA: TGTGCCAGCAGCCAACGAGCCGGGCATGGTGAGCAGTTCTTC. This translates into CASSQRAGHGEQFF. Variable domain in full (rest from reference TRBV14 and TRBJ2-1): EAGVTQFPSHSVIEKGQTVTLRCDPISGHDNLYWYRRVMGKEIKFLLHFVKESKQDESGMPNNRFLAERTGGTYSTLKVQPAELEDSGVYFCASSQRAGHGEQFFGPGTRLTVL.

The gene calls are TRBV2 and TRBJ2-1, with D possibly matching TRBD2 (6 bases). The germline gives CDR1 SNHLY, CDR2 FYNNEI. The CDR3 runs 12 residues. V was trimmed by 6 bases and J by 12 bases, leaving 15 bases between them. The CDR3 DNA is TGTGCCAGCAGGCCGCTAGTGGGGGGGCAGTTCTTC. Translated, it gives CASRPLVGGQFF.

A few counts support this clonotype. The chain is built from TRBV2 and TRBJ2-7, with 9 bases matching TRBD1. V lost 5 bases, J lost 3 bases, and 5 bases stayed unmatched. The CDR3 is 14 amino acids. Germline V gene sequence: CDR1 SNHLY, CDR2 FYNNEI. The CDR3 loop reads CASSPGTGLYEQYV. The CDR3 region has the DNA TGTGCCAGCAGTCCCGGGACAGGGCTCTACGAGCAGTACGTC.

The chain joins TRBV6-5 to TRBJ2-2; no clear D. The V gene lost 5 bases and the J gene lost 4 bases, with 11 bases spanning the gap. The CDR3 loop spans 14 amino acids. Germline CDR1 and CDR2: MNHEY and SVGAGI. The CDR3 is CASSPRTVTGELFF. The CDR3 DNA follows: TGTGCCAGCAGTCCGCGGACCGTCACCGGGGAGCTGTTTTTT.